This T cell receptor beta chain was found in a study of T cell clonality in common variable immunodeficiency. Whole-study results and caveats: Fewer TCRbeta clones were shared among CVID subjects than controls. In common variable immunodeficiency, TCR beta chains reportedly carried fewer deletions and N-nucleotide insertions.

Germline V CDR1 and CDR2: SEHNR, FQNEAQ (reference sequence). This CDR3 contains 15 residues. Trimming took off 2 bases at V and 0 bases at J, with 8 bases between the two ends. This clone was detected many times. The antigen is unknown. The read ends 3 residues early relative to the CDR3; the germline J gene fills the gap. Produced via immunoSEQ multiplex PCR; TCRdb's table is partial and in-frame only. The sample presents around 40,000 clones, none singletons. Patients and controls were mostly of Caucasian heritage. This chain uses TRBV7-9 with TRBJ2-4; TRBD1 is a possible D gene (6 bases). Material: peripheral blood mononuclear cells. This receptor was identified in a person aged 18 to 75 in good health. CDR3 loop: CASSLQGTAKNIQYF. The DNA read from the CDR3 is TGTGCCAGCAGCTTACAGGGGACAGCCAAAAACATT.